The 17 T cell receptor beta chains below all came from one sample that was sequenced in a study of cytomegalovirus exposure and HLA in healthy donors. Amplification used 60 Vbeta primers and 13 Jbeta primers. The protocol was immunoSEQ multiplex PCR, while the TCRdb copy is restricted to in-frame clones and leaves out a portion. The sample records about 88,000 clones, 85% to 90% being singletons. The sample taken for sequencing was PBMCs. These TCRs come from a man in his late teens or twenties in good health and CMV-seronegative.

The chain employs TRBV28 and TRBJ1-2; no clear D gene. The CDR3 contains 16 residues. Germline V CDR1 and CDR2: MDHEN, SYDVKM. V lost 6 bases, J lost 8 bases, and 25 bases lay in between. The chain's CDR3 is CASSLYPASSSEGYTF. CDR3 coding DNA: TGTGCCAGCAGCCTTTACCCTGCATCTAGCAGCGAGGGCTACACCTTC.

The chain joins TRBV1 to TRBJ2-2; TRBD2 was called by the table and not checked on the DNA. TRBV1 is marked as a pseudogene. The CDR3 is made up of 19 amino acids. The CDR3 region is CTSSPTSGGTHLNTGELFF. The CDR3 DNA reads as TGCACCAGCAGTCCGACTAGCGGGGGGACTCACTTGAACACCGGGGAGCTGTTTTTT.

The V call is TRBV13, the J call TRBJ2-7; 14 bases fit TRBD2. Germline loops: CDR1 PRHDT, CDR2 FYEKMQ (reference sequence). The CDR3 runs to 21 residues. Germline trimming cut 4 bases from V and 2 bases from J; bases unmatched to any gene: 19. CDR3 nucleotide sequence: TGTGCCAGCAGCTGGAACGGGGACCTAGGGACTAGCGGGAGAGGTCCCTACGAGCAGTACTTC. Residues: CASSWNGDLGTSGRGPYEQYF.

The V gene is TRBV28, the J gene TRBJ1-6; 10 bases map to TRBD1. J lost 10 bases, V lost 5 bases, and 5 bases had no gene match. There are 14 residues in the CDR3. Germline lookup yields CDR1 MDHEN and CDR2 SYDVKM. CDR3 in amino acids: CASSPGQGLSPLHF. The CDR3 nucleotides read TGTGCCAGCAGTCCGGGACAGGGGTTGTCACCCCTCCACTTT.

This clone was seen a few times. The gene calls are TRBV7-8 and TRBJ2-7, with D possibly being TRBD2 (7 bases). The CDR3 totals 17 residues. Trimming cost V 1 base and J 9 bases, with 25 bases left between them. Germline CDR1 reads SGHVS; CDR2 reads FQNEAQ. The CDR3 sequence is CASSLEGGPRAGRVQYF. The CDR3 DNA reads as TGTGCCAGCAGCTTAGAGGGGGGTCCGAGGGCAGGGAGGGTGCAGTACTTC.

CDR3 in DNA: TGTGCCAGCAGGGGGGGGGACAACTACGAGCAGTACTTC. Residues: CASRGGDNYEQYF. The V call is TRBV6-1, the J call TRBJ2-7; a possible D gene is TRBD2 (7 bases). Germline V gene data show CDR1 as MNHNS and CDR2 as SASEGT. V lost 6 bases and J lost 3, with 12 bases in between. CDR3 length: 13 amino acids.

The chain has TRBV7-2 and TRBJ1-3; 8 nucleotides align to TRBD1. Trimming removed 5 bases from V and 1 base from J; junction bases left unmatched: 7. CDR3 length: 16 amino acids. Germline V gene data show CDR1 as SGHTA and CDR2 as FQGNSA. CDR3 in DNA: TGTGCCAGCAGCAGTCGGACAGGGACATCTGGAAACACCATATATTTT. Its translation: CASSSRTGTSGNTIYF.

This chain connects TRBV28 to TRBJ2-7; no clear D. The germline V gene encodes CDR1 MDHEN and CDR2 SYDVKM. The CDR3 runs 11 residues. V was trimmed by 5 bases and J by 4 bases, leaving 6 bases between them. The DNA of the CDR3 is TGTGCCAGCAGTCCGAGGTACGAGCAGTACTTC. It encodes CASSPRYEQYF. Together with reference TRBV28 and TRBJ2-7, the CDR3 gives the full variable domain: DVKVTQSSRYLVKRTGEKVFLECVQDMDHENMFWYRQDPGLGLRLIYFSYDVKMKEKGDIPEGYSVSREKKERFSLILESASTNQTSMYLCASSPRYEQYFGPGTRLTVT.

This chain links TRBV5-1 with TRBJ2-5; no clear D. This CDR3 has 13 amino acids. The V gene's germline CDR1 is SGHRS and CDR2 YFSETQ. The germline V and J ends were trimmed by 0 bases and 2 bases, with 5 bases remaining between them. The CDR3 coding sequence is TGCGCCAGCAGCTTGGGACTGCAAGAGACCCAGTACTTC. This codes for CASSLGLQETQYF. Combining the CDR3 with reference TRBV5-1 and TRBJ2-5 gives the whole variable domain KAGVTQTPRYLIKTRGQQVTLSCSPISGHRSVSWYQQTPGQGLQFLFEYFSETQRNKGNFPGRFSGRQFSNSRSEMNVSTLELGDSALYLCASSLGLQETQYFGPGTRLLVL.

The chain recombines TRBV9 with TRBJ2-1, with TRBD2 matching 11 bases. Losses at the gene ends were 6 bases for V and 4 bases for J; bases not matched to a gene: 6. Germline V gene data show CDR1 as SGDLS and CDR2 as YYNGEE. This CDR3 comprises 15 residues. The CDR3 coding sequence is TGTGCCAGCACCACAGGGACTAGCGGTTACAATGAGCAGTTCTTC. Residues: CASTTGTSGYNEQFF.

The table lists this clone with a count of one. The genes are TRBV28 and TRBJ2-7, with 13 bases aligning to TRBD2. Per the germline V gene, CDR1 is MDHEN and CDR2 is SYDVKM. The CDR3 loop spans 16 amino acids. CDR3 nucleotide sequence: TGTGCTATAACACGGGGGACTAGCGGGAACTCCTACGAGCAGTACTTC. Its translation is CAITRGTSGNSYEQYF.

This chain links TRBV21-1 with TRBJ1-5; the D segment call TRBD1 is taken from the table without a DNA check. TRBV21-1 is a pseudogene segment. There are 16 residues in the CDR3. The CDR3 region has the DNA TGTGCCAGCAGCAAAAAGATGGGGCACCAGGGACAGCCCCAGCATTTT. It is translated as CASSKKMGHQGQPQHF.

V is TRBV4-3 and J is TRBJ1-6; 9 bases map to TRBD1. V shed 0 bases, J shed 9 bases, and the junction held 6 bases outside the gene matches. CDR3 length: 16 amino acids. Looked up from germline, CDR1 is LGHNA and CDR2 is YSLEER. CDR3 DNA: TGCGCCAGCAGCCAAGAGAACAGGGGGCAAGGTTCACCCCTCCACTTT. Translated, it gives CASSQENRGQGSPLHF.

The chain combines TRBV5-1 with TRBJ2-2, with TRBD1 identical over 8 bases. Germline values: CDR1 SGHRS, CDR2 YFSETQ. V was pared by 7 bases and J by 1 base, with 6 bases of the junction left unmatched. The CDR3 runs 15 residues. CDR3 DNA: TGCGCCAGCTGCAGGGGACAGGTGAACACCGGGGAGCTGTTTTTT. It encodes CASCRGQVNTGELFF. Supplemented by reference TRBV5-1 and TRBJ2-2, the full variable domain reads KAGVTQTPRYLIKTRGQQVTLSCSPISGHRSVSWYQQTPGQGLQFLFEYFSETQRNKGNFPGRFSGRQFSNSRSEMNVSTLELGDSALYLCASCRGQVNTGELFFGEGSRLTVL.

The chain carries TRBV9 and TRBJ2-1; 14 positions match TRBD2. The germline gives CDR1 SGDLS, CDR2 YYNGEE. This CDR3 has 16 residues. V lost 1 base, J lost 8 bases, and 5 bases stayed unmatched. CDR3 nucleotides: TGTGCCAGCAGCGTATCGGGGACTAGCGGGAGAGATGAGCAGTTCTTC. Translating gives CASSVSGTSGRDEQFF.

The chain uses TRBV28 and TRBJ2-7; D uncertain. Germline V lookup: CDR1 MDHEN, CDR2 SYDVKM. The CDR3 runs to 13 residues. The V gene lost 3 bases and the J gene lost 2 bases, with 8 bases spanning the gap. The CDR3 region is CASSFNIPYEQYF. As DNA, the CDR3 is TGTGCCAGCAGTTTTAATATCCCCTACGAGCAGTACTTC. The variable domain in full, with the rest retrieved from reference TRBV28 and TRBJ2-7, is DVKVTQSSRYLVKRTGEKVFLECVQDMDHENMFWYRQDPGLGLRLIYFSYDVKMKEKGDIPEGYSVSREKKERFSLILESASTNQTSMYLCASSFNIPYEQYFGPGTRLTVT.

The rearrangement uses TRBV5-1 and TRBJ2-1, with D maybe TRBD1 (5 bases). V was trimmed by 3 bases and J by 9 bases, leaving 13 bases between them. Germline CDR1 reads SGHRS; CDR2 reads YFSETQ. The CDR3 spans 13 residues. The chain's CDR3 is CASSSNHRSEQFF. The DNA for the CDR3 is TGCGCCAGCAGCTCGAACCACAGGAGTGAGCAGTTCTTC. Using reference TRBV5-1 and TRBJ2-1 for the parts outside the CDR3, the full variable domain is KAGVTQTPRYLIKTRGQQVTLSCSPISGHRSVSWYQQTPGQGLQFLFEYFSETQRNKGNFPGRFSGRQFSNSRSEMNVSTLELGDSALYLCASSSNHRSEQFFGPGTRLTVL.